A selection of T cell receptor beta chains follows, all from one sample in a study of shared clonotypes between healthy human individuals. Clones were read by immunoSEQ multiplex PCR, and TCRdb kept only the in-frame ones, dropping some. The sample has about 2 million clones, 90% to 95% seen once. The sequenced sample was naive CD4+ T cells sorted from blood. The origin of the receptors is a man in his late teens or twenties in good health. Each CDR3 is given with its conserved first and last residue. Each record gives: clone size, V gene, CDR3 protein. Clone size is shown for a subset of rows, as once, few, many or a class of expanded clone.

- | TRBV11-2 | CASSPEARQVEAFF
- | TRBV5-1 | CASSLGSRTGVSYNSPLHF
few | TRBV9 | CASSVVDSHEQFF
- | TRBV10-3 | CAISESAPGRGQPQHF
once | TRBV10-2 | CASSEPAGGYNEQFF
- | TRBV7-7 | CASSPGTSEGNEQFF
- | TRBV6-5 | CASSYSWGGRNTIYF
- | TRBV11-3 | CASSWSGRSSYNEQFF
- | TRBV4-1 | CASSQPGRLAKNIQYF
once | TRBV11-2 | CASSLSPLSAVAYNSPLHF
- | TRBV10-3 | CAISELLTNEQYF
- | TRBV5-1 | CASSSSAVQGLMNTEAFF
- | TRBV28 | CASRKDRISYNEQFF
- | TRBV2 | CASSIQETQYF
once | TRBV30 | CAWTIWGGNSPLHF
- | TRBV6-7 | CASREQGTVGTQYF
- | TRBV9 | CASSVRGSTDTQYF
- | TRBV6-6 | CASSPREGRTQETQYF
once | TRBV19 | CASSISAGGPSYEQYF
- | TRBV25-1 | CASSARGGSNQPQHF
- | TRBV10-1 | CASSTGTGGSEQYF
- | TRBV30 | CARAGGARETQYF
- | TRBV7-2 | CASSPPTGTGVSPLHF
once | TRBV10-2 | CASREQGAGDTQYF
- | TRBV4-1 | CASSQVFNPGQGYGYTF
- | TRBV11-2 | CASSLDGLRSDTQYF
- | TRBV20-1 | CSANEETQYF